The 6 T cell receptor beta chains listed next were all sequenced from one sample in a study of CD8+CD57+ T cells in acquired aplastic anemia. The template for TCR beta VDJ and CDR3 sequence profiling was genomic DNA. TCRdb analysed the reads with MiXCR anew, one entry per CDR3 protein. Of around 250,000 distinct CDR3 sequences listed, around 60% are singletons. The sequenced sample was sorted CD4+, CD8+, or CD8+CD57+ T cells (not recorded which) from PBMCs. Receptor source: a human donor with severe aplastic anemia or a healthy control (not recorded which).

This clonotype was observed once. The chain carries TRBV5-1 and TRBJ2-5, with D perhaps TRBD2 (5 bases). In germline, CDR1 is SGHRS, CDR2 YFSETQ. This CDR3 spans 15 amino acids. Trimming took 0 bases from V and 2 from J, leaving 11 bases between them. The CDR3 coding sequence is TGCGCCAGCAGCTTGGCAGGACTTCTTCAAGAGACCCAGTACTTC. Protein: CASSLAGLLQETQYF.

In its sample, this clonotype was seen a few times. V is TRBV7-8 and J is TRBJ1-5; no reliable D call. The V gene's germline CDR1 is SGHVS and CDR2 FQNEAQ. The CDR3 has 17 residues. Trimming took off 2 bases at V and 0 bases at J, with 14 bases between the two ends. Written as DNA, the CDR3 is TGTGCCAGCAGCTTAAGGCAGATCCGATATAGCAATCAGCCCCAGCATTTT. Its translation is CASSLRQIRYSNQPQHF.

The chain uses TRBV20-1 and TRBJ2-2, with 8 positions matching TRBD2. V trimming: 2 bases; J trimming: 3 bases; junction bases outside the gene matches: 5. This CDR3 comprises 15 residues. Germline CDR1 is DFQATT and CDR2 is SNEGSKA (reference sequence). This chain's CDR3 is CSARNAREDTGELFF. For the CDR3, the DNA is TGCAGTGCTAGAAACGCGCGGGAGGACACCGGGGAGCTGTTTTTT.

The chain uses TRBV7-2 and TRBJ1-6; 8 bases are a match to TRBD1. The V segment lost 5 bases and the J segment 4 bases; nucleotides outside the gene matches: 7. The CDR3 sequence is 16 residues long. Germline lookup yields CDR1 SGHTA and CDR2 FQGNSA. The CDR3 region is CASSPVRTGYNSPLHF. DNA for the CDR3: TGTGCCAGCAGCCCCGTCCGGACAGGGTATAATTCACCCCTCCACTTT.

This clonotype appeared many times. The J gene is TRBJ1-6, the V gene TRBV6-5, with D possibly matching TRBD1 (6 bases). Germline values: CDR1 MNHEY, CDR2 SVGAGI. The CDR3 contains 19 residues. The ends were cut back, 0 bases at V and 0 bases at J, with 15 bases in the middle. CDR3 in DNA: TGTGCCAGCAGTTACTCGACTCGGCAGGGGAGCTCCTATAATTCACCCCTCCACTTT. Protein product: CASSYSTRQGSSYNSPLHF.

Regarding this clonotype: A much larger clone differs by one base, so this may be a read error. This chain joins TRBV7-6 and TRBJ1-1; 7 bases fit TRBD1. Germline V gene sequence: CDR1 SGHVS, CDR2 FNYEAQ. V dropped 1 base and J dropped 4; count of bases not matched to a gene: 6. The CDR3 covers 15 residues. The CDR3 DNA reads TGTGCCAGCAGCTTAGAAACAGGGGTGGGCACTGAAGCTTTCTTT. Amino acid sequence: CASSLETGVGTEAFF.